Presented here are 30 T cell receptor beta chains from one specimen sequenced in a study of CD8 T cells in ankylosing spondylitis. TCRdb re-called the 5' RACE reads with MiXCR, one entry per CDR3 protein. The sample includes fewer than 400,000 distinct CDR3 sequences, roughly 15% of them seen just once. The sequenced sample was blood, either unsorted or a sorted T cell fraction (not recorded which). These TCRs come from a male donor with ankylosing spondylitis or in good health (not recorded which).

This clonotype was seen a few times. The gene calls are TRBV7-9 and TRBJ2-3; the match to TRBD1 covers 8 bases. This CDR3 spans 16 amino acids. Germline lookup yields CDR1 SEHNR and CDR2 FQNEAQ (reference sequence). V dropped 0 bases and J dropped 0; count of bases not matched to a gene: 2. The CDR3 is CASSLAQGASTDTQYF. DNA of the CDR3: TGTGCCAGCAGCTTAGCGCAGGGGGCAAGCACAGATACGCAGTATTTT.

This clonotype was seen a handful of times. The chain has TRBV12-3 or TRBV12-4 and TRBJ2-2, with 9 positions matching TRBD2. The J segment lost 7 bases and the V segment lost 8 bases, leaving 8 bases of the junction unmatched. CDR3 length: 14 residues. CDR3 sequence reads: CASGGGAPGGELFF. The CDR3 region has the DNA TGTGCCAGCGGCGGGGGGGCCCCAGGCGGGGAGCTGTTTTTT.

CDR3: CAWTTGVEETQYF. The CDR3 nucleotides are TGTGCCTGGACGACAGGGGTTGAGGAGACCCAGTACTTC. The chain recombines TRBV30 with TRBJ2-5; TRBD1 agrees at 8 bases. Trimming took 4 bases from V and 5 from J; bases not matched to a gene: 6. Germline V gene sequence: CDR1 GTSNPN, CDR2 SVGIG (reference sequence). The length of the CDR3 is 13 residues.

This clonotype was counted between two and nine times. The chain has TRBV29-1 and TRBJ1-1; D is unresolved. The ends were cut back, 4 bases at V and 8 bases at J, with 8 bases in the middle. Looked up from germline, CDR1 is SQVTM and CDR2 is ANQGSEA. This CDR3 has 10 amino acids. The CDR3 sequence is CSVVRHEAFF. CDR3 sequence (DNA): TGCAGCGTTGTCAGACACGAAGCTTTCTTT.

This chain connects TRBV7-2 to TRBJ2-2, with D perhaps TRBD1 (5 bases). V lost 5 bases and J lost 3, with 13 bases in between. There are 15 residues in the CDR3. The V gene's germline CDR1 is SGHTA and CDR2 FQGNSA. CDR3 DNA sequence: TGTGCCAGCAGCCCCTTGGACACCTACACCGGGGAGCTGTTTTTT. Its translation is CASSPLDTYTGELFF.

In this sample, this clonotype turned up a few times. J is TRBJ2-2 and V is TRBV15; the D gene is possibly TRBD2 (6 bases). The CDR3 length is 16 residues. V was pared by 4 bases and J by 0 bases, with 12 bases between. The germline V gene has CDR1 LNHNV and CDR2 YYDKDF (reference sequence). The CDR3 DNA sequence: TGTGCCACCAGCACGGGGGAAACCGCGAACACCGGGGAGCTGTTTTTT. Protein sequence: CATSTGETANTGELFF. The full variable domain, completed using reference TRBV15 and TRBJ2-2, is DAMVIQNPRYQVTQFGKPVTLSCSQTLNHNVMYWYQQKSSQAPKLLFHYYDKDFNNEADTPDNFQSRRPNTSFCFLDIRSPGLGDTAMYLCATSTGETANTGELFFGEGSRLTVL.

The rearrangement links TRBV6-5 to TRBJ2-5; 12 bases map to TRBD2. This CDR3 contains 18 residues. V shed 6 bases, J shed 1 base, and the junction held 12 bases outside the gene matches. Germline V gives CDR1 MNHEY, CDR2 SVGAGI. The CDR3 sequence: CASSYGTSGYTPQETQYF. CDR3 DNA: TGTGCCAGCAGCTACGGGACTAGCGGGTATACTCCCCAAGAGACCCAGTACTTC.

The V and J genes are TRBV7-2 and TRBJ2-5; the D gene is possibly TRBD2 (6 bases). This CDR3 has 17 residues. Germline CDR1 and CDR2: SGHTA and FQGNSA. The germline V and J ends were trimmed by 6 bases and 2 bases, with 22 bases remaining between them. The DNA for the CDR3 is TGTGCCAGCAGTCCTGGGAGAAGGTGGCGGGGTCAAGAGACCCAGTACTTC. Translating gives CASSPGRRWRGQETQYF.

The chain combines TRBV2 with TRBJ1-1, with D unclear. The V gene lost 7 bases and the J gene lost 1 base, with 7 bases spanning the gap. Looked up from germline, CDR1 is SNHLY and CDR2 is FYNNEI. The CDR3 contains 12 residues. CDR3 loop: CASTVENTEAFF. The CDR3, as DNA: TGTGCCAGCACGGTTGAGAACACTGAAGCTTTCTTT.

This clonotype was seen only a few times. V usage is TRBV5-1 and J usage is TRBJ2-7, with no clear D. CDR1 is SGHRS, CDR2 YFSETQ, per germline. CDR3 size: 14 residues. V was pared by 4 bases and J by 2 bases, with 13 bases between. The CDR3 bases are TGCGCCAGCAGCGGGTCCTCAACAGCCTACGAGCAGTACTTC. It specifies CASSGSSTAYEQYF.

The sample holds a few counts of this clonotype. The J gene is TRBJ2-7, the V gene TRBV29-1, with 7 positions matching TRBD1. V shed 3 bases, J shed 5 bases, and the junction held 7 bases outside the gene matches. This CDR3 spans 13 amino acids. CDR1 SQVTM and CDR2 ANQGSEA come from the germline V gene. The CDR3 reads CSVEKGGLDEQYF. CDR3 DNA sequence: TGCAGCGTTGAGAAAGGGGGCCTAGACGAGCAGTACTTC.

Turning to this clonotype: Germline is not matched at one junction end, which may reflect a read error. The chain couples TRBV5-1 to TRBJ1-1; D not resolved. CDR3 length equals 14 residues. From germline, CDR1 is SGHRS and CDR2 YFSETQ. The CDR3: CARSLVAANTEAFF. CDR3 DNA: TGCGCCAGAAGCTTGGTCGCAGCTAACACTGAAGCTTTCTTT.

V gene TRBV12-3 or TRBV12-4 combines with J gene TRBJ1-1; no clear D. V lost 3 bases and J 5 bases, leaving 13 bases between the germline ends. The CDR3 is 14 amino acids. The CDR3 loop is CASSFVSSGTEAFF. The CDR3, as DNA: TGTGCCAGCAGTTTCGTCAGTTCGGGGACTGAAGCTTTCTTT.

This clonotype was counted at least ten times. The J gene is TRBJ1-4, the V gene TRBV18; D remains unclear. The ends were cut back, 9 bases at V and 3 bases at J, with 8 bases in the middle. The CDR3 covers 12 residues. CDR1 is KGHSH, CDR2 LQKENI, per germline. CDR3 residues: CASSPSNEKLFF. The DNA for the CDR3 is TGTGCCAGTAGTCCGTCTAATGAAAAACTGTTTTTT.

This clonotype was observed many times. V is TRBV5-1 and J is TRBJ2-2; D not resolved. The CDR3 extends over 14 amino acids. From germline, CDR1 is SGHRS and CDR2 YFSETQ. V shed 0 bases and J shed 3 bases, with 6 bases lying between them. The CDR3 sequence: CASSLEADTGELFF. CDR3 coding DNA: TGCGCCAGCAGCTTGGAGGCAGACACCGGGGAGCTGTTTTTT.

The chain carries TRBV20-1 and TRBJ2-3, with a weak D call TRBD2 (6 bases). Trimming removed 6 bases at V and 0 bases at J, with 7 bases between. Germline values: CDR1 DFQATT, CDR2 SNEGSKA (reference sequence). The CDR3 consists of 12 residues. The CDR3 DNA reads TGCAGTGCCGGGACTAGCACAGATACGCAGTATTTT. Its protein product is CSAGTSTDTQYF.

This clonotype was seen a few times. The chain uses TRBV18 and TRBJ1-5; D unresolved. The CDR3 sequence is 14 residues long. Trimming stripped 2 bases from V and 3 bases from J, with 8 bases between. Germline CDR1 KGHSH, CDR2 LQKENI. The CDR3 DNA sequence: TGTGCCAGCTCACCAGGGTGGGACAATCAGCCCCAGCATTTT. It encodes CASSPGWDNQPQHF.

This clonotype was observed a few times. The CDR3 DNA reads TGTGCCAGCAGACCAGGGACTAGCGGGAATTCGGGAGAGCAGTTCTTC. Its translation is CASRPGTSGNSGEQFF. The chain employs TRBV28 and TRBJ2-1, with 13 bases lining up with TRBD2. The CDR3 sequence is 16 residues long. V shed 6 bases, J shed 10 bases, and the junction held 12 bases outside the gene matches. CDR1 is MDHEN, CDR2 SYDVKM, per germline. Filled out from reference TRBV28 and TRBJ2-1, the complete variable domain reads DVKVTQSSRYLVKRTGEKVFLECVQDMDHENMFWYRQDPGLGLRLIYFSYDVKMKEKGDIPEGYSVSREKKERFSLILESASTNQTSMYLCASRPGTSGNSGEQFFGPGTRLTVL.

This clonotype was seen a few times. This chain uses TRBV5-1 with TRBJ2-3; TRBD1 might be the D (6 bases). The CDR3 extends over 14 amino acids. Germline CDR1 is SGHRS and CDR2 is YFSETQ. Trimming took off 4 bases at V and 6 bases at J, with 15 bases between the two ends. Written as DNA, the CDR3 is TGCGCCAGCAGCCAGGGGCGACAGTCGGATACGCAGTATTTT. It codes for CASSQGRQSDTQYF.

Written as DNA, the CDR3 is TGTGCCAGCAGCTCCCCCCAGGGACGAGAGCAGTTCTTC. Amino acid sequence: CASSSPQGREQFF. V usage is TRBV5-8 and J usage is TRBJ2-1, with D perhaps given as TRBD1 or TRBD2 (5 bases each). V shed 3 bases and J shed 10 bases, with 14 bases lying between them. CDR1 SGHTS and CDR2 YDEGEE come from the germline V gene. CDR3 length equals 13 residues.

This clonotype was seen a handful of times. The V and J genes are TRBV10-3 and TRBJ1-1; a weak D match, TRBD1 (5 bases). From germline, CDR1 is ENHRY and CDR2 SYGVKD. This CDR3 contains 12 residues. Trimming cost V 7 bases and J 7 bases, with 13 bases left between them. CDR3 coding DNA: TGTGCCATCATGGCTTCAGGGAGTGAAGCTTTCTTT. Amino acids: CAIMASGSEAFF.

This clonotype showed up just a few times. The rearrangement joins TRBV6-1 to TRBJ1-4; no definite D call. V gave up 7 bases and J gave up 5 bases, with 17 bases separating them. This CDR3 is 15 amino acids long. Germline V gene sequence: CDR1 MNHNS, CDR2 SASEGT. The CDR3 spells CASKDGGRFNEKLFF. For the CDR3, the DNA is TGTGCCAGCAAGGATGGAGGCAGGTTCAATGAAAAACTGTTTTTT.

This clonotype was counted between two and nine times. The rearrangement joins TRBV27 to TRBJ1-1, with D unclear. V lost 3 bases, J lost 3 bases, and 8 bases lay in between. Germline values: CDR1 MNHEY, CDR2 SMNVEV (reference sequence). The CDR3 runs to 13 residues. The CDR3 coding sequence is TGTGCCAGCAGTTTCCAGGCTGACACTGAAGCTTTCTTT. Protein sequence: CASSFQADTEAFF.

The chain has TRBV7-2 and TRBJ2-7; 8 bases are shared with TRBD2. CDR1 and CDR2 from the germline V gene are SGHTA and FQGNSA. V was clipped by 4 bases and J by 6 bases; unmatched bases: 11. The CDR3 has 15 amino acids. The CDR3: CASSSTSGTRGEQYF. For the CDR3, the DNA is TGTGCCAGCAGCTCCACCTCCGGGACTAGGGGCGAGCAGTACTTC.

This clonotype showed up many times. The gene calls are TRBV6-6 and TRBJ1-1; a possible D gene is TRBD1 (5 bases). CDR1 is MNHNY and CDR2 is SVGAGI in the germline V gene (reference sequence). The CDR3 consists of 13 residues. V was clipped by 7 bases and J by 1 base, with 10 bases between them. The CDR3 reads CASKSQGNTEAFF. For the CDR3, the DNA is TGTGCCAGCAAGAGCCAGGGGAACACTGAAGCTTTCTTT.

This clonotype came up a few times. The J gene is TRBJ2-1, the V gene TRBV9; the D gene is possibly TRBD2 (5 bases). In germline, CDR1 is SGDLS, CDR2 YYNGEE. The ends were cut back, 0 bases at V and 4 bases at J, with 11 bases in the middle. The CDR3 is 15 amino acids. Here the CDR3 reads CASSVEATTYNEQFF. CDR3 nucleotides: TGTGCCAGCAGCGTAGAAGCGACTACTTACAATGAGCAGTTCTTC.

V gene TRBV12-3 or TRBV12-4 combines with J gene TRBJ2-7; D may be TRBD1 (6 bases). With 3 bases removed from V and 3 bases from J, the gap between germline ends came to 12 bases. This CDR3 contains 14 residues. The CDR3 sequence: CASSLDSIIYEQYF. DNA for the CDR3: TGTGCCAGCAGTTTGGACAGTATTATCTACGAGCAGTACTTC.

The count of this clonotype is one. The rearrangement links TRBV6-1 to TRBJ2-2, with 7 positions matching TRBD1. The V segment lost 6 bases and the J segment 5 bases; nucleotides outside the gene matches: 6. Germline V CDR1 and CDR2: MNHNS, SASEGT. The CDR3 has 14 residues. The CDR3 DNA reads as TGTGCCAGCAGAACAGGGGTGGAAACCGGGGAGCTGTTTTTT. The encoded protein is CASRTGVETGELFF.

This clonotype turned up a few times. The chain joins TRBV7-2 to TRBJ2-1; unclear D gene. The germline V gene has CDR1 SGHTA and CDR2 FQGNSA. Trimming took 4 bases from V and 8 from J, leaving 12 bases between them. The CDR3 loop spans 13 amino acids. The CDR3 coding sequence is TGTGCCAGCAGCTCCCTCCCGGCAGATGAGCAGTTCTTC. This codes for CASSSLPADEQFF.

This clonotype was picked up many times. The chain is built from TRBV5-1 and TRBJ1-3; 7 nucleotides agree with TRBD1. V shed 2 bases, J shed 0 bases, and the junction held 2 bases outside the gene matches. This CDR3 spans 15 amino acids. Per germline, CDR1 SGHRS and CDR2 YFSETQ. In nucleotides, the CDR3 is TGCGCCAGCAGCTTAACAGGGGACTCTGGAAACACCATATATTTT. Protein: CASSLTGDSGNTIYF.